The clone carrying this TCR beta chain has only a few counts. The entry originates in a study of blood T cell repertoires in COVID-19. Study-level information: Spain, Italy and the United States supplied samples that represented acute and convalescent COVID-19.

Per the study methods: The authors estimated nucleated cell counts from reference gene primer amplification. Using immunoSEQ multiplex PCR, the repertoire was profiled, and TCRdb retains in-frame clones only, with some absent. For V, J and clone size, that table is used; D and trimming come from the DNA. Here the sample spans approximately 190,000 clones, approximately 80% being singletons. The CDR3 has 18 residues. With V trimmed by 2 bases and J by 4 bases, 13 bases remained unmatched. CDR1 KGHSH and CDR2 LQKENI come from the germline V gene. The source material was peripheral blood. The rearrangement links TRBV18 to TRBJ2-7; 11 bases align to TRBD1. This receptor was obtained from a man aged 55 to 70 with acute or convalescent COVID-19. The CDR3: CASSPFQDRGLSLYEQYF. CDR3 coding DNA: TGTGCCAGCTCACCATTCCAGGACAGGGGGCTATCCTTATACGAGCAGTACTTC.